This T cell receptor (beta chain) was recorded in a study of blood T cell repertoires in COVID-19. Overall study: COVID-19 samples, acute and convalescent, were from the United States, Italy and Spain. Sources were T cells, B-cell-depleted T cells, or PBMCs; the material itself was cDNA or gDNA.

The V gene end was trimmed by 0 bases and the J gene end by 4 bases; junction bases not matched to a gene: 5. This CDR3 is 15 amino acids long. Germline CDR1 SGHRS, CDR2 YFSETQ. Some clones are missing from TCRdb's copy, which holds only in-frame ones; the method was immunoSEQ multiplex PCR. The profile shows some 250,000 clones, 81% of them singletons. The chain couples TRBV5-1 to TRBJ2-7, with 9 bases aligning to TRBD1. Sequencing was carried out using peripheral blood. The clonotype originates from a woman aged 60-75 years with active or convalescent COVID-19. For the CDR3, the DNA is TGCGCCAGCAGCTTGGTAGGGACAGGGTATTACGAGCAGTACTTC. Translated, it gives CASSLVGTGYYEQYF.